The source of this TCR beta chain is a study of CD8 T cells in ankylosing spondylitis. Broader study findings: From matched ankylosing spondylitis synovial fluid, disease-linked clones were reportedly recovered at significantly enriched levels. Previously reported in reactive arthritis synovial fluid and blood were some of the motif variants.

Trimming left V 10 bases short and J 5 bases short, with 15 bases between. This CDR3 comprises 12 residues. CDR1 SEHNR and CDR2 FQNEAQ come from the germline V gene (reference sequence). With molecular barcodes, quantitative 5'-RACE was used to make the TCR beta libraries. TCRdb reanalysed the 5' RACE reads using MiXCR and keeps one entry per CDR3 protein. The repertoire holds some 350,000 distinct CDR3 sequences, with roughly 15% as singletons. A word on this clonotype: Its antigen is unidentified.

V gene TRBV7-9 combines with J gene TRBJ2-7; TRBD1 might be the D (5 bases). The sequenced sample was blood, either unsorted or a sorted T cell fraction (not recorded which). The sequence came from a male donor with ankylosing spondylitis or in good health (not recorded which). CDR3 loop: CATGHDVDEQYF. CDR3 in DNA: TGTGCCACCGGACACGACGTCGACGAGCAGTACTTC.